The source of this T cell receptor (beta chain) is a study of T cells in Graves' hyperthyroidism and ophthalmopathy. Study-wide results and caveats: From stable hyperthyroidism, ophthalmopathy was separated by a 13 V-J model.

This clonotype was seen repeatedly, ten times or more. Its antigen is unidentified. V was pared by 7 bases and J by 6 bases, with 10 bases of the junction left unmatched. The CDR3 consists of 14 residues. RNA transcripts were the template for amplifying TCR beta CDR3 regions. TCR CDR3 regions were first amplified by RT-PCR with HTBI primers. TCRdb itself ran the multiplex PCR reads through MiXCR, one entry per CDR3 protein. This sample has a few hundred thousand distinct CDR3 sequences, with approximately 14% found just once. The sequence was obtained from a woman between 18 and 29 years old with Graves' hyperthyroidism that later progressed to Graves' ophthalmopathy. The rearrangement joins TRBV12-3 or TRBV12-4 to TRBJ2-3; 7 bases match TRBD2. Sequencing input: blood. CDR3 loop: CASTPGLGEDTQYF. The DNA for the CDR3 is TGTGCCAGCACCCCCGGACTAGGGGAGGATACGCAGTATTTT.